The rows below give T cell receptor beta chains drawn from one sample of a study of blood T cell repertoires in COVID-19. The data were produced by immunoSEQ multiplex PCR, yet TCRdb's version contains in-frame clones alone and is incomplete. There are about 46,000 clones in the sample; under 85% occur only once, and 8.8% lies in the top ten. Sequenced sample: peripheral blood. These receptors were taken from a man aged 55 to 69 with acute or convalescent COVID-19. CDR3s include the opening cysteine and the closing phenylalanine or tryptophan. A D gene is named only where the DNA matches it firmly.

D	V	J	CDR3
TRBD1	TRBV19	TRBJ1-1	CASSRTKSGSGWTGYTEAFF
NA	TRBV6-5	TRBJ1-2	CASVLEGGYGYTF
NA	TRBV5-1	TRBJ1-4	CASSSSGKGEKLFF
NA	TRBV30	TRBJ1-1	CAWVDYSEAFF
TRBD1	TRBV18	TRBJ1-1	CASSPDLGQGEAFF
NA	TRBV18	TRBJ2-1	CASSPRWDEQFF
TRBD2	TRBV19	TRBJ2-5	CASSPGLAGETQYF
NA	TRBV5-8	TRBJ1-1	CASSGRENTEAFF
NA	TRBV5-4	TRBJ1-2	CASSLQGTTYGYTF
NA	TRBV7-9	TRBJ1-2	CASSSPQQAHYGYTF
NA	TRBV12-3/TRBV12-4	TRBJ1-1	CASTESEGTEAFF
NA	TRBV5-1	TRBJ2-7	CASRNGTVEQYF
NA	TRBV9	TRBJ2-3	CASSVQGQDTQYF
NA	TRBV7-9	TRBJ1-2	CASSYRHSDYGYTF
TRBD1	TRBV13	TRBJ1-1	CASDRAKGAEAFF
NA	TRBV18	TRBJ1-3	CASSPLREYSGNTIYF
NA	TRBV2	TRBJ1-4	CASSGQGLNEKLFF
TRBD1	TRBV4-1	TRBJ1-3	CASSRDGTVSGNTIYF
NA	TRBV18	TRBJ2-2	CASSPGTGGLSGELFF
NA	TRBV19	TRBJ1-1	CASSIGGSRDTEAFF
TRBD1	TRBV7-9	TRBJ1-1	CASSLAQGIPEAFF
NA	TRBV11-2	TRBJ1-1	CASSLSRDTEAFF
TRBD1	TRBV19	TRBJ1-5	CASSSGRQGSSGAQHF
TRBD1	TRBV6-4	TRBJ1-2	CASSDDRGGGYTF
TRBD1	TRBV6-4	TRBJ2-3	CASSDLKSGTGKRDTQYF
NA	TRBV19	TRBJ1-3	CASSIGGTGGNTIYF
NA	TRBV25-1	TRBJ1-2	CASSDFGREVGYTF
NA	TRBV6-2/TRBV6-3	TRBJ1-5	CASSPRGGPQPQHF
TRBD2	TRBV9	TRBJ2-5	CASSEGTSGVVLAQYF
NA	TRBV19	TRBJ1-6	CASGSGQNSPLHF
NA	TRBV18	TRBJ2-3	CASSPPGADTQYF
NA	TRBV3-1/TRBV3-2	TRBJ2-7	CASSPGLGYPYEQYF
TRBD2	TRBV4-1	TRBJ2-4	CASSQEFGSGGARAKNIQYF
NA	TRBV9	TRBJ2-5	CASSVDLREQYF
NA	TRBV19	TRBJ1-1	CASSIGESVNTEAFF
NA	TRBV10-2	TRBJ1-5	CASSERTRDQPQHF
NA	TRBV7-2	TRBJ1-5	CASSAGASSNQPQHF
TRBD1	TRBV11-2	TRBJ2-7	CASSLDGTGFPEQYF
NA	TRBV6-1	TRBJ1-6	CASSDPRAGVYYNSPLHF
NA	TRBV2	TRBJ1-1	CASTPWGVRTEAFF
NA	TRBV24-1	TRBJ2-3	CATSEEGQTFSTDTQYF
NA	TRBV2	TRBJ1-2	CASSGGLYGYTF
TRBD1	TRBV9	TRBJ2-2	CASSPRTGDTGELFF
NA	TRBV28	TRBJ2-5	CASSTPETQYF
NA	TRBV30	TRBJ2-5	CAWSVDSGKGETQYF
NA	TRBV5-8	TRBJ1-2	CASSLILRTYGYTF
TRBD2	TRBV27	TRBJ2-1	CASSSVAGVSNEQFF
NA	TRBV5-5	TRBJ1-3	CASSPGGLVSGNTIYF
TRBD1	TRBV2	TRBJ2-3	CASTQTGRQADTQYF
TRBD1	TRBV7-3	TRBJ1-1	CASSARQGGEAFF
NA	TRBV5-4	TRBJ1-3	CASSLGVGAGNTIYF
NA	TRBV12-3/TRBV12-4	TRBJ1-2	CASSDRNYGYTF
NA	TRBV10-2	TRBJ1-2	CASSGTSAGAEYGYTF
NA	TRBV9	TRBJ2-3	CASSPGIVSDTQYF